These 10 T cell receptor beta chains share one sample of origin, sequenced in a study of T cell responses to AZD1222 COVID-19 vaccine. TCRdb's copy holds only in-frame clones and misses some; the assay was immunoSEQ multiplex PCR. The sample yields tens of thousands of clones, around 90% seen once. Sequencing was performed on peripheral blood, taken on day 0 of MenACWY control vaccination. These receptors all stem from an adult in good health.

V and J are TRBV5-1 and TRBJ2-7, with 10 bases identical to TRBD1. The CDR3 spans 16 residues. V shed 4 bases and J 2 bases; nucleotides not matched to a gene: 9. Germline loops: CDR1 SGHRS, CDR2 YFSETQ. The CDR3: CASSGEGTGEPYEQYF. The CDR3, as DNA: TGCGCCAGCAGCGGGGAGGGGACAGGGGAACCCTACGAGCAGTACTTC.

This clone is a singleton in its sample. The chain uses TRBV12-5 and TRBJ2-5, with D hard to call. V gave up 6 bases and J gave up 5 bases, with 10 bases separating them. Germline CDR1 is LGHNT and CDR2 is FRNRAP. This CDR3 has 12 amino acids. The CDR3, as DNA: TGTGCTAGTGGGAGATCCCTGGAGACCCAGTACTTC. Its protein product is CASGRSLETQYF.

The rearrangement links TRBV18 to TRBJ1-5; D gene unclear. With 2 bases removed from V and 5 bases from J, the gap between germline ends came to 7 bases. The CDR3 length is 13 residues. Germline CDR1 reads KGHSH; CDR2 reads LQKENI. CDR3 residues: CASSPVGHQPQHF. The CDR3, as DNA: TGTGCCAGCTCACCAGTCGGGCATCAGCCCCAGCATTTT.

V is TRBV9 and J is TRBJ2-7; no clear D gene. The CDR3 totals 15 residues. Germline values: CDR1 SGDLS, CDR2 YYNGEE. With 4 bases removed from V and 2 bases from J, the gap between germline ends came to 16 bases. CDR3 DNA sequence: TGTGCCAGCAGCCCTCTTTCGGCAGGACCCTACGAGCAGTACTTC. Its translation is CASSPLSAGPYEQYF.

DNA of the CDR3: TGCGCCAGCAGCTTTACAGGGGGCGCGGTAGGGGGCTACACCTTC. Its translation: CASSFTGGAVGGYTF. The V call is TRBV5-1, the J call TRBJ1-2; 9 positions match TRBD1. The CDR3 extends over 15 amino acids. Germline CDR1 reads SGHRS; CDR2 reads YFSETQ. Trimming cost V 2 bases and J 8 bases; bases outside gene matches: 10.

The chain uses TRBV7-2 and TRBJ2-5, with D maybe TRBD1 (6 bases). Germline V gene sequence: CDR1 SGHTA, CDR2 FQGNSA. V lost 5 bases and J 6 bases, leaving 16 bases between the germline ends. The CDR3 covers 14 residues. The CDR3: CASSPPWGLKTQYF. The DNA of the CDR3 is TGTGCCAGCAGCCCGCCGTGGGGGCTTAAGACCCAGTACTTC.

The genes are TRBV30 and TRBJ2-7; D uncertain. V was pared by 1 base and J by 5 bases, with 12 bases between. The CDR3 has 13 amino acids. Germline CDR1 reads GTSNPN; CDR2 reads SVGIG (reference sequence). This chain's CDR3 is CAWSDNLNHEQYF. The DNA of the CDR3 is TGTGCCTGGAGTGACAACCTTAACCACGAGCAGTACTTC.

The chain carries TRBV7-9 and TRBJ2-7; D not resolved. CDR3 size: 12 residues. V lost 2 bases and J lost 7, with 9 bases in between. Germline loops: CDR1 SEHNR, CDR2 FQNEAQ (reference sequence). The CDR3 coding sequence is TGTGCCAGCAGCTTACCCCCCCAGGAGCAGTACTTC. This encodes CASSLPPQEQYF.

The chain employs TRBV5-1 and TRBJ1-4, with D unclear. The V end lost 1 base, the J end lost 5 bases, and 9 bases lay between the germline ends. This CDR3 has 14 amino acids. CDR1 and CDR2 (germline): SGHRS, YFSETQ. Written as DNA, the CDR3 is TGCGCCAGCAGCTTGACAGTTTCCAATGAAAAACTGTTTTTT. Its protein product is CASSLTVSNEKLFF.

The rearrangement joins TRBV7-9 to TRBJ1-2; maybe TRBD1 (6 bases). The CDR3 is 15 amino acids. Per the germline V gene, CDR1 is SEHNR and CDR2 is FQNEAQ (reference sequence). V lost 0 bases and J 2 bases, leaving 10 bases between the germline ends. The CDR3 DNA is TGTGCCAGCAGCTTAGCGGGGACAAGCAACTATGGCTACACCTTC. Residues: CASSLAGTSNYGYTF.